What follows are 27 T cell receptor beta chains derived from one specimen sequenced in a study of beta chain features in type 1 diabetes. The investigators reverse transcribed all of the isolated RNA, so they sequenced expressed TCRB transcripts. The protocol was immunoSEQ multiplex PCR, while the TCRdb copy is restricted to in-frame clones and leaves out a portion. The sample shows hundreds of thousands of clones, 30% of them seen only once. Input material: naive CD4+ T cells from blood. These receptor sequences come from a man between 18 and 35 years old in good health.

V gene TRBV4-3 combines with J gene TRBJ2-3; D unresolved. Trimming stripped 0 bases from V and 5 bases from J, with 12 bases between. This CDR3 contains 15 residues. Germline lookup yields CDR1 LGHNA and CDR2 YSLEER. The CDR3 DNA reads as TGCGCCAGCAGCCAAGAGAGGATGGCTCTAGATACGCAGTATTTT. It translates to CASSQERMALDTQYF.

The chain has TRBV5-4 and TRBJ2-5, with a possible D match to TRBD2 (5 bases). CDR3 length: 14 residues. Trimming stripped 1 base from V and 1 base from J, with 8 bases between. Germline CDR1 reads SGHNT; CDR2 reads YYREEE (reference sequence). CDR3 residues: CASSLMGSQETQYF. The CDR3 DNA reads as TGTGCCAGCAGCTTGATGGGGAGCCAAGAGACCCAGTACTTC. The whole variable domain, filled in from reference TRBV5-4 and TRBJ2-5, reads ETGVTQSPTHLIKTRGQQVTLRCSSQSGHNTVSWYQQALGQGPQFIFQYYREEENGRGNFPPRFSGLQFPNYSSELNVNALELDDSALYLCASSLMGSQETQYFGPGTRLLVL.

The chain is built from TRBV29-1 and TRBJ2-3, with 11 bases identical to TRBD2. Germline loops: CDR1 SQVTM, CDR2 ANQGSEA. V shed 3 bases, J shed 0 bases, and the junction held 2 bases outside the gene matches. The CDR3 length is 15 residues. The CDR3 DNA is TGCAGCGTTGAGGTAGCGGGGGGGAGCACAGATACGCAGTATTTT. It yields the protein CSVEVAGGSTDTQYF.

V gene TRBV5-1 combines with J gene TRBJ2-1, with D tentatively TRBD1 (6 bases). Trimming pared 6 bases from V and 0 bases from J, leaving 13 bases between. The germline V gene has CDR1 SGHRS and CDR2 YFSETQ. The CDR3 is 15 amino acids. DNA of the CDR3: TGCGCCAGCAATTCAGGGGAGAGCTCCTACAATGAGCAGTTCTTC. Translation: CASNSGESSYNEQFF.

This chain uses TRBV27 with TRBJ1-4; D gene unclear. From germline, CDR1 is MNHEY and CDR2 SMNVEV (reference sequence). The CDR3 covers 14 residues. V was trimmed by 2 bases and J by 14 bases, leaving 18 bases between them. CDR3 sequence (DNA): TGTGCCAGCAGTTTAGGCCAGGATGGGTTGGTGCTGTTTTTT. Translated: CASSLGQDGLVLFF.

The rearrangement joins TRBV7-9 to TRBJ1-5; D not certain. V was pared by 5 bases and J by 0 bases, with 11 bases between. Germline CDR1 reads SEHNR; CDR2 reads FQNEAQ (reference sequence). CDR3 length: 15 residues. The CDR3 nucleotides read TGTGCCAGCAGCCCGATTGGGTATAGCAATCAGCCCCAGCATTTT. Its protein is CASSPIGYSNQPQHF.

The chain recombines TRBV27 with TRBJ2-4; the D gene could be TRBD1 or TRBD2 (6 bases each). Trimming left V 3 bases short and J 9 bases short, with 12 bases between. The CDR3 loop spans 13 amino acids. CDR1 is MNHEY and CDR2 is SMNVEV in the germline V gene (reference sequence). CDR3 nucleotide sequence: TGTGCCAGCAGTTTTTGGGGGGACACCATTCAGTACTTC. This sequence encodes CASSFWGDTIQYF.

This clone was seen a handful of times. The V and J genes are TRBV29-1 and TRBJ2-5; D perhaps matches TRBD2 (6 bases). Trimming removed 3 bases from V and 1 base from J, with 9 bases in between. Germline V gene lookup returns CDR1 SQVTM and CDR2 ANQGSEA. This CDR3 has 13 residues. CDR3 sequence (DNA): TGCAGCGTTGAGTGGGGGGTCCAAGAGACCCAGTACTTC. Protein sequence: CSVEWGVQETQYF.

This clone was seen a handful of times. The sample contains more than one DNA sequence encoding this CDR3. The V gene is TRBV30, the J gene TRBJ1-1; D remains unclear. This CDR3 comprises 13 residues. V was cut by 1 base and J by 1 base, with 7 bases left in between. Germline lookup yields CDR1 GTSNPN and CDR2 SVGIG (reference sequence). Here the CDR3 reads CAWSARRNTEAFF. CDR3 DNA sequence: TGTGCCTGGAGTGCCCGGAGGAACACTGAAGCTTTCTTT.

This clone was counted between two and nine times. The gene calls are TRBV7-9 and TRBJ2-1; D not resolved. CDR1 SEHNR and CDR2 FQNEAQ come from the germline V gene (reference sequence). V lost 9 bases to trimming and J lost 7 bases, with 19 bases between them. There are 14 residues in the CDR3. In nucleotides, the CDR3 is TGTGCCAGTTCCTTTTGGTCAGAGTCAAATGAGCAGTTCTTC. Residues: CASSFWSESNEQFF.

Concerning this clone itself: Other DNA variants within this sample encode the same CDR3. As DNA, the CDR3 is TGTGCCAGCAGCTCCACTAGCGGGGTATACAATGAGCAGTTCTTC. Its protein is CASSSTSGVYNEQFF. The chain combines TRBV7-2 with TRBJ2-1; TRBD2 aligns across 10 bases. Unmatched junction bases numbered 4, after V lost 4 bases and J lost 4 bases. CDR1 is SGHTA, CDR2 FQGNSA, per germline. This CDR3 region has 15 residues.

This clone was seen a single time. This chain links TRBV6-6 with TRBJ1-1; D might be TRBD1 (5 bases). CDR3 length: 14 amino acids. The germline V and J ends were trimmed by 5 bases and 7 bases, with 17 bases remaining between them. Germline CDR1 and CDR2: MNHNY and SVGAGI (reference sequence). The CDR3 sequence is CASSTPGLGFEAFF. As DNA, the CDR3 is TGTGCCAGCAGTACTCCGGGACTTGGGTTTGAAGCTTTCTTT.

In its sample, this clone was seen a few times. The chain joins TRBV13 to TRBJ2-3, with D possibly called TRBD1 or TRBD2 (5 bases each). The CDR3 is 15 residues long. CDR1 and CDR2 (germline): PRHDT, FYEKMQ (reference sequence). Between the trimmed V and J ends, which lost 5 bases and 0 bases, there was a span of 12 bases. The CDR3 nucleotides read TGTGCCAGCAGCCTGGGACGGTCTAGCACAGATACGCAGTATTTT. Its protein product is CASSLGRSSTDTQYF.

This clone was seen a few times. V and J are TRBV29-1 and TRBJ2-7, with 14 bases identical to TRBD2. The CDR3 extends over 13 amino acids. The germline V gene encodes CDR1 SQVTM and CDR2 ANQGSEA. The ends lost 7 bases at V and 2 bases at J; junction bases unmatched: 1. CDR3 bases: TGCAGCGCGACTAGCGGGAGGGCCTACGAGCAGTACTTC. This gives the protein CSATSGRAYEQYF.

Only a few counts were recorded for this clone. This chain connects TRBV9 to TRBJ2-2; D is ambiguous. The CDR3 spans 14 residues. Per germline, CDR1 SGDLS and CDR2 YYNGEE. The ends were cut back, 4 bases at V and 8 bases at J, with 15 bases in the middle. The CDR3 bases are TGTGCCAGCAGCTCCCTTGTCGCAACAGGGGAGCTGTTTTTT. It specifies CASSSLVATGELFF.

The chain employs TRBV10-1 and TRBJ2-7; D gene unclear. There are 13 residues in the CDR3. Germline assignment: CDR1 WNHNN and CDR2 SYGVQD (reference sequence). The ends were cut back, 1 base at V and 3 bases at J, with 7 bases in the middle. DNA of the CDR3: TGCGCCAGCAGTGAGTTCCCCCTCTACGAGCAGTACTTC. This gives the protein CASSEFPLYEQYF.

In DNA, the CDR3 is TGTGCCAGCAAAGCTGGCGGATTTTATCAGCCCCAGCATTTT. It is translated as CASKAGGFYQPQHF. The V and J genes are TRBV14 and TRBJ1-5; D gene unclear. V lost 7 bases and J 5 bases, leaving 15 bases between the germline ends. Looked up from germline, CDR1 is SGHDN and CDR2 is FVKESK. The CDR3 is 14 amino acids.

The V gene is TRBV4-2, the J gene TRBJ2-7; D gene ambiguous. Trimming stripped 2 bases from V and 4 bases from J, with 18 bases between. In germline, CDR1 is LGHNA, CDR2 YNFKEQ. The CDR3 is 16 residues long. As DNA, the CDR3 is TGTGCCAGCAGCCAAAAACGTGGAGCAGTTTATTACGAGCAGTACTTC. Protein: CASSQKRGAVYYEQYF.

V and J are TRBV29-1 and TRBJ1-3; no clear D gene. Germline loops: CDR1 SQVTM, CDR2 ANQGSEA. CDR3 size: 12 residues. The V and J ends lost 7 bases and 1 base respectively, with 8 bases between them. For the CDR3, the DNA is TGCAGCGCTGGGGAATCTGGAAACACCATATATTTT. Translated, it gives CSAGESGNTIYF.

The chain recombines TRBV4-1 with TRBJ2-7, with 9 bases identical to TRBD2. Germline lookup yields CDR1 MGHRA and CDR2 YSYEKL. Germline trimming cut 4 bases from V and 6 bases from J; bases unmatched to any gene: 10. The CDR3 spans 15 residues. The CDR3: CASSRVLAGGTEQYF. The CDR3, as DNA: TGCGCCAGCAGCCGAGTGCTCGCGGGAGGGACCGAGCAGTACTTC.

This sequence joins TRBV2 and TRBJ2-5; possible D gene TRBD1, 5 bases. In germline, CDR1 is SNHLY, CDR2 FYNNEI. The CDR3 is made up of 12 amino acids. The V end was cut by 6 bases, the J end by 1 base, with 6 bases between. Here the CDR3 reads CASSDSQETQYF. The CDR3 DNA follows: TGTGCCAGCAGCGACAGCCAAGAGACCCAGTACTTC.

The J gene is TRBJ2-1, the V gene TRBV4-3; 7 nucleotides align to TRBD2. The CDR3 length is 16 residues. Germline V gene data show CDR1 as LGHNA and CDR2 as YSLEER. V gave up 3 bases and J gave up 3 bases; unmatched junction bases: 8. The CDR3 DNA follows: TGCGCCAGCAGCCAGGTCGGGGGGAGTGGCTACAATGAGCAGTTCTTC. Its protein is CASSQVGGSGYNEQFF.

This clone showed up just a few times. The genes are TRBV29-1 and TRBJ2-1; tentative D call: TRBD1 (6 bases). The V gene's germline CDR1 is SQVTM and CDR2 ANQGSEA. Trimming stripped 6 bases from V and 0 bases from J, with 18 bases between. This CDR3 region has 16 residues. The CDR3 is CSVTPGTPNSYNEQFF. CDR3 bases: TGCAGCGTGACCCCCGGGACACCCAACTCCTACAATGAGCAGTTCTTC.

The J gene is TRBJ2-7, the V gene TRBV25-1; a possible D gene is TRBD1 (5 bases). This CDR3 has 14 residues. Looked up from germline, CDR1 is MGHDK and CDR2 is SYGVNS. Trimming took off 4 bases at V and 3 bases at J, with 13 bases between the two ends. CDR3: CASSGDRGYYEQYF. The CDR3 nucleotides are TGTGCCAGCAGTGGAGACAGAGGATACTACGAGCAGTACTTC.

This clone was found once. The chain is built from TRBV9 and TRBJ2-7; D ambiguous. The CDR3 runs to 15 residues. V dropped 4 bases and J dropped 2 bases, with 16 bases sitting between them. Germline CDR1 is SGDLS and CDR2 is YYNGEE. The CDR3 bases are TGTGCCAGCAGCTTAGAGTCAGCCTTCACCTACGAGCAGTACTTC. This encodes CASSLESAFTYEQYF.

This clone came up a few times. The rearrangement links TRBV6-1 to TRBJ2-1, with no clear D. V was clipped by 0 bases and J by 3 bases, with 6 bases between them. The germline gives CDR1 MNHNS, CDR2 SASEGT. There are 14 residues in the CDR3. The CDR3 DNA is TGTGCCAGCAGTGAAGCATGGGTCTACAATGAGCAGTTCTTC. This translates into CASSEAWVYNEQFF.

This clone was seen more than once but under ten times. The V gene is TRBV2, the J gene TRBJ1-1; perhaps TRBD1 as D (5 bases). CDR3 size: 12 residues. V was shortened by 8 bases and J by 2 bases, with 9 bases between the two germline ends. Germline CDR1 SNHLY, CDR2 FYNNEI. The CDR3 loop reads CASRRDNTEAFF. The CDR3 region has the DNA TGTGCCAGCCGTCGGGACAACACTGAAGCTTTCTTT.